This TCR beta chain was sequenced during a study of patients and donors after allogeneic stem cell transplantation. TCRdb itself ran the RT-PCR reads through MiXCR, one entry per CDR3 protein. Found here are a few hundred thousand distinct CDR3 sequences, 13% to 15% of them singletons; the top ten hold around 10%. CDR3 length: 15 residues. V shed 3 bases and J shed 9 bases, with 20 bases lying between them. Germline CDR1 is MNHEY and CDR2 is SMNVEV (reference sequence). Ten or more counts support this clonotype. The receptor's source is a human donor who was either an allogeneic HSCT recipient or a stem cell or donor lymphocyte infusion donor (not recorded which). It is not recorded whose cells these are; they may come from a transplant donor. The source material was blood, either unsorted or a sorted T cell fraction (not recorded which). The chain couples TRBV27 to TRBJ2-5; D is possibly TRBD1 or TRBD2 (6 bases each). The CDR3 DNA reads as TGTGCCAGCAGTTTTCAGTCAGGAGGGGGAGGAGCCCAGTACTTC. It specifies CASSFQSGGGGAQYF.